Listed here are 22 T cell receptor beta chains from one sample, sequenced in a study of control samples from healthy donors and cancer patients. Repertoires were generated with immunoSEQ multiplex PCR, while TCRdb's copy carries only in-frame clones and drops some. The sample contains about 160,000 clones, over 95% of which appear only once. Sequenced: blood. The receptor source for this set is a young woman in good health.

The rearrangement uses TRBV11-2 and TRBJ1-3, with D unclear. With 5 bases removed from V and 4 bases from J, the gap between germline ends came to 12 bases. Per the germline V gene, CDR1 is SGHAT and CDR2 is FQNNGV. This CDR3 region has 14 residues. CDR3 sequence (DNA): TGTGCCAGCAGCCCGATTTGGCGCGGAAACACCATATATTTT. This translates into CASSPIWRGNTIYF.

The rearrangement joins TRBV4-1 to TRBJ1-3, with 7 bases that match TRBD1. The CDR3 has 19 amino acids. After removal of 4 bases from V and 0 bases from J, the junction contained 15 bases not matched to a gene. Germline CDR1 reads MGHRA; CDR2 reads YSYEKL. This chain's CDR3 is CASSPRPPGQDDSGNTIYF. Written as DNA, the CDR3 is TGCGCCAGCAGCCCCCGACCTCCCGGACAGGACGACTCTGGAAACACCATATATTTT.

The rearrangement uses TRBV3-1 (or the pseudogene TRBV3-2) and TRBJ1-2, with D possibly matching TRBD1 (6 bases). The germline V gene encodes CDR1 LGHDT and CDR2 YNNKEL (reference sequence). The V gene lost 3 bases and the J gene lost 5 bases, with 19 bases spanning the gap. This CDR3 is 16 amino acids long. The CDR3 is CASSQLQGSVRYGYTF. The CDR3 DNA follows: TGTGCCAGCAGCCAGCTACAGGGCTCTGTAAGATATGGCTACACCTTC.

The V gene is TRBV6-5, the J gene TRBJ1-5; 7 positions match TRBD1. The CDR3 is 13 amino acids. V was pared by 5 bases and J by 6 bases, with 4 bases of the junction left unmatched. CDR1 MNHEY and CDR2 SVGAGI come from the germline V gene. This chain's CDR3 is CASSPGQIQPQHF. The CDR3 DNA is TGTGCCAGCAGTCCGGGACAGATTCAGCCCCAGCATTTT.

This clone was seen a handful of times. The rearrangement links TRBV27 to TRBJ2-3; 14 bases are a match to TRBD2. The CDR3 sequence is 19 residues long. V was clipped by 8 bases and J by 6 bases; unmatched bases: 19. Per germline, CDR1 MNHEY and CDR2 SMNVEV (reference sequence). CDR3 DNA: TGTGCCAGCGGCCGCCCGAGTGTTAGACTAGCGGGGGGGTGGGATACGCAGTATTTT. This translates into CASGRPSVRLAGGWDTQYF.

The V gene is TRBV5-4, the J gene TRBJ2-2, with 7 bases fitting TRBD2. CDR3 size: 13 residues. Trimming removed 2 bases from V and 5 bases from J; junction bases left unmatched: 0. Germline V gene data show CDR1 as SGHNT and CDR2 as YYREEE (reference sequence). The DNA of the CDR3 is TGTGCCAGCAGCTTCGGGAGGACCGGGGAGCTGTTTTTT. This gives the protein CASSFGRTGELFF.

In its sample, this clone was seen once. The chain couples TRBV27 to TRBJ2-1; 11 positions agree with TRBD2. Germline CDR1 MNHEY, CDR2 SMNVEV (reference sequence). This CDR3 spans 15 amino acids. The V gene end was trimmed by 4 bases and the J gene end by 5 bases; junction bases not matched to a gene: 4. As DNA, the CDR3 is TGTGCCAGCAGTTCACTAGCGGGAGCGAACAATGAGCAGTTCTTC. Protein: CASSSLAGANNEQFF.

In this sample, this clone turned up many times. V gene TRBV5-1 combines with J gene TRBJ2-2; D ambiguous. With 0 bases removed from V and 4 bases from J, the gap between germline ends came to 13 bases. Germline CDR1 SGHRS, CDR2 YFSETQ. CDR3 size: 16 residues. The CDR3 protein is CASSLGASMPTGELFF. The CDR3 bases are TGCGCCAGCAGCTTGGGGGCTTCGATGCCCACCGGGGAGCTGTTTTTT.

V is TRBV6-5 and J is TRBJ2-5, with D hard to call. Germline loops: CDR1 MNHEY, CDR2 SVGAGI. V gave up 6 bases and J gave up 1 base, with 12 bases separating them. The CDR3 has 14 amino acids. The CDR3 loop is CASRGLGIQETQYF. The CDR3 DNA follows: TGTGCCAGCAGGGGGTTAGGCATCCAAGAGACCCAGTACTTC.

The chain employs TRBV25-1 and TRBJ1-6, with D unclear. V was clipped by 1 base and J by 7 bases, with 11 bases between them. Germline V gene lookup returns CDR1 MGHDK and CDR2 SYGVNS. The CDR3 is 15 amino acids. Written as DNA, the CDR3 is TGTGCCAGCAGTGAATGGGCAGGAGGGAATTCACCCCTCCACTTT. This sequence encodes CASSEWAGGNSPLHF.

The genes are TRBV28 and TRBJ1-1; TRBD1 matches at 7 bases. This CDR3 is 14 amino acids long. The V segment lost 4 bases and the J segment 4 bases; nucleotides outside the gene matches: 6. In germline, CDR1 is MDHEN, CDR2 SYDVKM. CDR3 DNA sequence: TGTGCCAGCAGTTGGGACAGTGCGGGCACTGAAGCTTTCTTT. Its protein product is CASSWDSAGTEAFF. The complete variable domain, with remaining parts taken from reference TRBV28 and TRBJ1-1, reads DVKVTQSSRYLVKRTGEKVFLECVQDMDHENMFWYRQDPGLGLRLIYFSYDVKMKEKGDIPEGYSVSREKKERFSLILESASTNQTSMYLCASSWDSAGTEAFFGQGTRLTVV.

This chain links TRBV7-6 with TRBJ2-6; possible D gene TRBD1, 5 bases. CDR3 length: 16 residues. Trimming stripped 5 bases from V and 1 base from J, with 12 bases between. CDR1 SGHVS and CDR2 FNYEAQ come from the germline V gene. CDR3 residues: CASSPLTVSGANVLTF. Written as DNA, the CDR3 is TGTGCCAGCAGCCCCCTGACAGTGTCTGGGGCCAACGTCCTGACTTTC.

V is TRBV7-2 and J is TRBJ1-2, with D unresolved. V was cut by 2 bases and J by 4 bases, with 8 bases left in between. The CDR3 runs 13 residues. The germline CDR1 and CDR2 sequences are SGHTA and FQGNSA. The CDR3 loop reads CASSLSSGYGYTF. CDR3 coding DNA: TGTGCCAGCAGCTTAAGTTCTGGCTATGGCTACACCTTC.

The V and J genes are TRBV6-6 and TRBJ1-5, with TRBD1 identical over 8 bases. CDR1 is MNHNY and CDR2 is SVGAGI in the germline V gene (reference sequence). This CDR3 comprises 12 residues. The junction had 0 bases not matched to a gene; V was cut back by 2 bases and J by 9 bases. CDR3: CASSYGQGPQHF. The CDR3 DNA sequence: TGTGCCAGCAGTTACGGACAGGGGCCCCAGCATTTT.

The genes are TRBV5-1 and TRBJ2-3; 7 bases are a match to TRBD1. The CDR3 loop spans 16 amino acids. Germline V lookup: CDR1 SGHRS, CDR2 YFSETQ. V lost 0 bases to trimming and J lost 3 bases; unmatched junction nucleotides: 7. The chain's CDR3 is CASSLELTGPTDTQYF. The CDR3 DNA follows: TGCGCCAGCAGCTTGGAACTGACAGGGCCGACAGATACGCAGTATTTT.

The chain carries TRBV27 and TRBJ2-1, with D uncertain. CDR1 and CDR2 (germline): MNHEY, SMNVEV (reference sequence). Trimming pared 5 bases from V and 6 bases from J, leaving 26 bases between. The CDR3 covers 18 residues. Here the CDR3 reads CASSLSVHPSLETNEQFF. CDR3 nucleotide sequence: TGTGCCAGCAGTCTCTCAGTTCACCCTTCCCTCGAAACCAATGAGCAGTTCTTC.

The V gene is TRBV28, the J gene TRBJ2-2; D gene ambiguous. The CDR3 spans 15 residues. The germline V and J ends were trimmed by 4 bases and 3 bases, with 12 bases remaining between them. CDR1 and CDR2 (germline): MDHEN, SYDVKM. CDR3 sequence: CASSSYRTYTGELFF. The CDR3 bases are TGTGCCAGCAGTTCTTATCGGACCTACACCGGGGAGCTGTTTTTT. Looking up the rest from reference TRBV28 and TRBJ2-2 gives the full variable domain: DVKVTQSSRYLVKRTGEKVFLECVQDMDHENMFWYRQDPGLGLRLIYFSYDVKMKEKGDIPEGYSVSREKKERFSLILESASTNQTSMYLCASSSYRTYTGELFFGEGSRLTVL.

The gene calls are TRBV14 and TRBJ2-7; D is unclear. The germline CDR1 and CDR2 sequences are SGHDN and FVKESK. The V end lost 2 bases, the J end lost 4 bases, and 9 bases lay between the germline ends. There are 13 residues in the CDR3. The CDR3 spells CASSQHSGYEQYF. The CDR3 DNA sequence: TGTGCCAGCAGCCAACATTCAGGATACGAGCAGTACTTC.

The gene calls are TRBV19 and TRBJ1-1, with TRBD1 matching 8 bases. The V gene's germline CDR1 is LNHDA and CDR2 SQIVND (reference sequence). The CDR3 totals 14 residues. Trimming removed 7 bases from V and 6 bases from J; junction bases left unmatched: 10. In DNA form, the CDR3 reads TGTGCCAGTACCTGGACAGGGACGGCCTCTGAAGCTTTCTTT. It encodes CASTWTGTASEAFF.

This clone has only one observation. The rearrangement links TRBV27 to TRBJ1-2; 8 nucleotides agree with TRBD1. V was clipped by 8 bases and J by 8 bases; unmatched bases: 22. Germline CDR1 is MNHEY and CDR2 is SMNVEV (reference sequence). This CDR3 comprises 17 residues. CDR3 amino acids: CASGVTGTGLIKGGYTF. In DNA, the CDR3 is TGTGCCAGCGGGGTTACCGGGACAGGACTAATAAAGGGGGGCTACACCTTC.

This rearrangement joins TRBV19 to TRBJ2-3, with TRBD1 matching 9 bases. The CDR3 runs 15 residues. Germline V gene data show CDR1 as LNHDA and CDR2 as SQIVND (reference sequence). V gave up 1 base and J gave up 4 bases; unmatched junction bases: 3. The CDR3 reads CASSIGGQGADTQYF. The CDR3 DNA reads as TGTGCCAGTAGTATAGGGGGACAGGGCGCAGATACGCAGTATTTT.

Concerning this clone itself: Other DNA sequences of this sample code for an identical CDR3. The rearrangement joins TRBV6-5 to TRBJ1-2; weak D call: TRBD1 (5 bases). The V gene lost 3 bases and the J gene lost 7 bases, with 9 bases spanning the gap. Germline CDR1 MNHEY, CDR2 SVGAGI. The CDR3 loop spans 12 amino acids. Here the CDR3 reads CASSYGGSGYTF. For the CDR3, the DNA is TGTGCCAGCAGTTATGGGGGAAGTGGCTACACCTTC.